This TCR beta chain was captured by sequencing in a study of blood T cells in healthy people across ages. Study conclusions and caveats: Among long-lived donors, naive CD4+ cells were more numerous and diversity higher than in aged donors.

V lost 4 bases and J 4 bases, leaving 11 bases between the germline ends. The CDR3 totals 15 residues. CDR1 is SGHDN and CDR2 is FVKESK in the germline V gene. Roughly 10 milliliters of peripheral blood were drawn from each donor. The study isolated at least 6.5 million PBMCs from each sample. Next came a second PCR, run for about 6 to 11 cycles, which used a sample-barcoded 5' primer along with a J-beta primer mix. TCRdb analysed the 5' RACE reads with MiXCR anew, one entry per CDR3 protein. The sample contains under 800,000 distinct CDR3 sequences, about 40% of which appear only once. Worth noting for this clonotype: The antigen is unknown.

This receptor was taken from an older woman in good health. The chain recombines TRBV14 with TRBJ1-6; D is unresolved. The material sequenced was blood. CDR3 amino acids: CASSRQTAYNSPLHF. In nucleotides, the CDR3 is TGTGCCAGCAGCCGTCAGACGGCATATAATTCACCCCTCCACTTT. Drawing the rest from reference TRBV14 and TRBJ1-6, the complete variable domain is EAGVTQFPSHSVIEKGQTVTLRCDPISGHDNLYWYRRVMGKEIKFLLHFVKESKQDESGMPNNRFLAERTGGTYSTLKVQPAELEDSGVYFCASSRQTAYNSPLHFGNGTRLTVT.